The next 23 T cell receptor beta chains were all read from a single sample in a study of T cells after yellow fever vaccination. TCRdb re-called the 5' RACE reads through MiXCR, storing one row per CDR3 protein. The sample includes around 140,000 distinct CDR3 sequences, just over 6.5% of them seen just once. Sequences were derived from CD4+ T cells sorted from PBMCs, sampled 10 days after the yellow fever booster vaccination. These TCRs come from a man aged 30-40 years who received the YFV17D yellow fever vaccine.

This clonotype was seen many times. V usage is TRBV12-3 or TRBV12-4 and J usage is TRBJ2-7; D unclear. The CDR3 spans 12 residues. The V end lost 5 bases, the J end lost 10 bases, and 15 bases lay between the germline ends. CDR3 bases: TGTGCCAGCAGTCGGAACTTGGCCTTTCAGTACTTC. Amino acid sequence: CASSRNLAFQYF.

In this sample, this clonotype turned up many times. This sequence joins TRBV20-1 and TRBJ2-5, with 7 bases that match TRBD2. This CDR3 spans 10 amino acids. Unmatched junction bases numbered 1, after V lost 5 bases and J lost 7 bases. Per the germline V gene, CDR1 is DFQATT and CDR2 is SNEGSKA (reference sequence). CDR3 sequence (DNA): TGCAGTGCTGGGGGGGGGACCCAGTACTTC. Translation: CSAGGGTQYF.

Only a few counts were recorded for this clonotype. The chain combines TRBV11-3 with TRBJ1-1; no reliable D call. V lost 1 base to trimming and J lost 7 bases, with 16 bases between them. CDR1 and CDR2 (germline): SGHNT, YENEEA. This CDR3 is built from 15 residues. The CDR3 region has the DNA TGTGCCAGCAGCTTAGGGGCGGGTTTTGGTGGTGAAGCTTTCTTT. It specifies CASSLGAGFGGEAFF.

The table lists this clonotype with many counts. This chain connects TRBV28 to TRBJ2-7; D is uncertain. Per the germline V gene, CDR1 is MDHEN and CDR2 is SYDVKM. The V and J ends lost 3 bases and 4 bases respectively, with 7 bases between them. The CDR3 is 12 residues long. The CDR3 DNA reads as TGTGCCAGCAGTTTCCTGAGTTACGAGCAGTACTTC. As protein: CASSFLSYEQYF.

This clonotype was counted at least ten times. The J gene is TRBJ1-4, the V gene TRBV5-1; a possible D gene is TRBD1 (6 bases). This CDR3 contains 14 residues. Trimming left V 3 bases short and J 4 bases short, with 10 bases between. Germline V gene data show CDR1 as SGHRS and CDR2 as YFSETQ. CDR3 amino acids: CASSYGQSNEKLFF. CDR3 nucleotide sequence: TGCGCCAGCAGCTACGGACAGAGTAATGAAAAACTGTTTTTT.

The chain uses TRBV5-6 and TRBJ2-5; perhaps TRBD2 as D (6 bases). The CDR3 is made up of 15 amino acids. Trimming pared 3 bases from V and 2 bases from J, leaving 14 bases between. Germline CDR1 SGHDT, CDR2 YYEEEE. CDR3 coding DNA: TGTGCCAGCAGCTCCCCAGGCGGGAAGCAAGAGACCCAGTACTTC. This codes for CASSSPGGKQETQYF.

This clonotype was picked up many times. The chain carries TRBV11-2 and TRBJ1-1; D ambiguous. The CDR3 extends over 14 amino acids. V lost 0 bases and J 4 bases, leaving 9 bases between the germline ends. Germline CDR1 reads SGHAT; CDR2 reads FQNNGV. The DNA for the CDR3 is TGTGCCAGCAGCTTAGATTGGGTTGGCACTGAAGCTTTCTTT. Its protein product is CASSLDWVGTEAFF.

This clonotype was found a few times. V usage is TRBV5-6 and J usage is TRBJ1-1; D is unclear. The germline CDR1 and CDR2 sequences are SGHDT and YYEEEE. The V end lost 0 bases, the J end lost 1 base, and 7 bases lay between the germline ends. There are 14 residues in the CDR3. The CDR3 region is CASSLGQANTEAFF. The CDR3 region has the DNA TGTGCCAGCAGCTTGGGGCAGGCGAACACTGAAGCTTTCTTT.

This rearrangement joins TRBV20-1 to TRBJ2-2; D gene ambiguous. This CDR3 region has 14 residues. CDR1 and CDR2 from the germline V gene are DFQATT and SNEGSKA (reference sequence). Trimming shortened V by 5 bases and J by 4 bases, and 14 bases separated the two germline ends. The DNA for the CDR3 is TGCAGTGCTCCTGGATTAGACCGCACCGGGGAGCTGTTTTTT. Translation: CSAPGLDRTGELFF.

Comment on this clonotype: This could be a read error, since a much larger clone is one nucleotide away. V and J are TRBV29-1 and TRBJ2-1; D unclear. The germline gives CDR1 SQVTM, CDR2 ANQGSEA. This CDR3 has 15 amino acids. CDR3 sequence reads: CIVEDPRSSYNEQFF. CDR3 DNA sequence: TGCATCGTTGAAGATCCGCGGAGCTCCTACAATGAGCAGTTCTTC.

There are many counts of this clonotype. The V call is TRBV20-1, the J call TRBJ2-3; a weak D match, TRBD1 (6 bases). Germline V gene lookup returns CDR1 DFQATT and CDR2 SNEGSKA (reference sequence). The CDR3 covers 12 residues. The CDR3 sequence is CSAGVRADTQYF. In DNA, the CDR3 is TGCAGCGCAGGGGTTAGGGCAGATACGCAGTATTTT.

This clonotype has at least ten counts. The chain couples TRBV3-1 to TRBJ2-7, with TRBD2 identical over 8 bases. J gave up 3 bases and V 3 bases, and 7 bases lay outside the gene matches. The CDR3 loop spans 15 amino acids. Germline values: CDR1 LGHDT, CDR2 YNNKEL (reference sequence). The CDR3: CASSHQSGSYYEQYF. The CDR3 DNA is TGTGCCAGCAGCCATCAAAGCGGGAGCTACTACGAGCAGTACTTC.

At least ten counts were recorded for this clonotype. CDR3 amino acids: CASSPYGRGNEQFF. DNA of the CDR3: TGTGCCAGCAGCCCATACGGGAGGGGTAATGAGCAGTTCTTC. The gene calls are TRBV12-3 or TRBV12-4 and TRBJ2-1, with 8 bases that match TRBD2. Trimming at V came to 6 bases and at J to 7 bases, leaving 8 bases not matched to a gene. The CDR3 spans 14 residues.

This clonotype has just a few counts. The CDR3 nucleotides are TGTGCCAGCAGTTTCGGGGACAGTTACAATGAGCAGTTCTTC. It is translated as CASSFGDSYNEQFF. The genes are TRBV28 and TRBJ2-1; 7 nucleotides line up with TRBD1. Unmatched junction bases numbered 3, after V lost 3 bases and J lost 4 bases. Germline values: CDR1 MDHEN, CDR2 SYDVKM. The CDR3 is made up of 14 amino acids.

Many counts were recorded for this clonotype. DNA for the CDR3: TGTGCCAGCAGCCGAAACAGCCTAGCGGGAGGTGCCGGGGAGCTGTTTTTT. Protein sequence: CASSRNSLAGGAGELFF. This chain uses TRBV4-2 with TRBJ2-2, with 11 bases aligning to TRBD2. The CDR3 totals 17 residues. Looked up from germline, CDR1 is LGHNA and CDR2 is YNFKEQ. V lost 4 bases to trimming and J lost 6 bases; unmatched junction nucleotides: 10.

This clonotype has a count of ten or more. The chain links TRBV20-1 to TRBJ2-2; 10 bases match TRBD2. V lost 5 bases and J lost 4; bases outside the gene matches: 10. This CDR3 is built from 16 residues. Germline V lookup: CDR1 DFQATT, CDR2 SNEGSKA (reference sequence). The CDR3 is CSAADLAGAFTGELFF. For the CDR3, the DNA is TGCAGTGCTGCAGACCTAGCGGGAGCGTTCACCGGGGAGCTGTTTTTT.

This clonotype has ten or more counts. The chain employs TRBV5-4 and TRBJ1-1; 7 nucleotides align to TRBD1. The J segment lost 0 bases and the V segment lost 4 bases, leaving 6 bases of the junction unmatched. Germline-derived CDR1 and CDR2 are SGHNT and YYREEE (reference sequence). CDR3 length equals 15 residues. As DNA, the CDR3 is TGTGCCAGCAGCCCCAAACAGGGGATGAACACTGAAGCTTTCTTT. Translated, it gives CASSPKQGMNTEAFF.

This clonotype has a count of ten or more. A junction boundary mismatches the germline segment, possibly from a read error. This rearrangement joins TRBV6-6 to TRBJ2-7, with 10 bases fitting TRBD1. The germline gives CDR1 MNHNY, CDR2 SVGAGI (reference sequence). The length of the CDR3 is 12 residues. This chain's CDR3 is CASGTGAVALHF. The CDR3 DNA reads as TGTGCCAGCGGGACAGGGGCCGTGGCACTCCACTTC.

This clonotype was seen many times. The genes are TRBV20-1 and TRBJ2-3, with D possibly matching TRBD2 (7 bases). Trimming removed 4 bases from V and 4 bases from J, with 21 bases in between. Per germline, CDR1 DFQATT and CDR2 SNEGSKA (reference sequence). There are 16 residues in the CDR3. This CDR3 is CSANFWGRGGADTQYF. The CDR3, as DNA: TGCAGTGCTAATTTCTGGGGGAGGGGGGGTGCAGATACGCAGTATTTT.

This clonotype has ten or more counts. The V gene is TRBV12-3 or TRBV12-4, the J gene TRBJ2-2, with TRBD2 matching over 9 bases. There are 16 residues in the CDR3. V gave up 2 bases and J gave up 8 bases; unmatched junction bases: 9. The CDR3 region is CASSLIAGAITGELFF. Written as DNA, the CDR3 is TGTGCCAGCAGTTTAATAGCGGGAGCAATAACTGGGGAGCTGTTTTTT.

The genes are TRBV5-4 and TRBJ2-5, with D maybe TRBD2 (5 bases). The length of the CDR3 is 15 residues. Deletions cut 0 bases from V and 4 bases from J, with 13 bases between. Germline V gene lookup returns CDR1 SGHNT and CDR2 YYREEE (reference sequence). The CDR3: CASSLGPGIRETQYF. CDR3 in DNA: TGTGCCAGCAGCTTGGGGCCGGGGATTCGAGAGACCCAGTACTTC. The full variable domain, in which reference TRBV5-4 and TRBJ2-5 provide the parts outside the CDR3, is ETGVTQSPTHLIKTRGQQVTLRCSSQSGHNTVSWYQQALGQGPQFIFQYYREEENGRGNFPPRFSGLQFPNYSSELNVNALELDDSALYLCASSLGPGIRETQYFGPGTRLLVL.

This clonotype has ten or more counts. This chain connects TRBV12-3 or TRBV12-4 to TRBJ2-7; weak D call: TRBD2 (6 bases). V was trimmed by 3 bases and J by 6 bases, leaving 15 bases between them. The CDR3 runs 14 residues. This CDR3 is CASSFSGWRVEQYF. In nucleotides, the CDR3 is TGTGCCAGCAGTTTTAGCGGTTGGAGGGTCGAGCAGTACTTC.

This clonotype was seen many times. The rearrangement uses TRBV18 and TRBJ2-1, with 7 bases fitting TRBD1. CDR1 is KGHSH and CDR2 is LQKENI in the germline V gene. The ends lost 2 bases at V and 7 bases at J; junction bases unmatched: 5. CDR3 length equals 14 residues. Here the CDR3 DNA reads TGTGCCAGCTCACCATTCCAGGGGGAAAATGAGCAGTTCTTC. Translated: CASSPFQGENEQFF. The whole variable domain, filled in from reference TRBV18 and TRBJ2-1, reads NAGVMQNPRHLVRRRGQEARLRCSPMKGHSHVYWYRQLPEEGLKFMVYLQKENIIDESGMPKERFSAEFPKEGPSILRIQQVVRGDSAAYFCASSPFQGENEQFFGPGTRLTVL.